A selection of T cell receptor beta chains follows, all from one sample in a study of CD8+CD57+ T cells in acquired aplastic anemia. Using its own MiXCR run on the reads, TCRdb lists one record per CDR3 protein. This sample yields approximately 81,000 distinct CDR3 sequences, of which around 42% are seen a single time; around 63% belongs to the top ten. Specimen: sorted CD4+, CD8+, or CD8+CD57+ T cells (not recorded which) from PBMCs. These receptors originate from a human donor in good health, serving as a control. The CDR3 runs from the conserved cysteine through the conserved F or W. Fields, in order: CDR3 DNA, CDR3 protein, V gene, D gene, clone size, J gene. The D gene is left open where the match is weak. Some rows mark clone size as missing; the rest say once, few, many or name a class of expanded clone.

TGTGCCAGCAGCGCCCGGGGACGGCTAAAAGGCAATGAGCAGTTCTTC,CASSARGRLKGNEQFF,TRBV9,-,many,TRBJ2-1
TGCAGTGCTAGAGTAACTAGTCTCGGTGAGCAGTTCTTC,CSARVTSLGEQFF,TRBV20-1,-,few,TRBJ2-1
TGCGCCAGCAGCCAAGGGACAGGGTCGGAGACCCAGTACTTC,CASSQGTGSETQYF,TRBV4-3,TRBD1,-,TRBJ2-5
TGTGCCAGCAGTGAAGAACGGGACAATGAGCAGTTCTTC,CASSEERDNEQFF,TRBV2,-,-,TRBJ2-1
TGTGCCAGCAGGGGGACTTCATTGATGAATACGCAGTATTTT,CASRGTSLMNTQYF,TRBV2,-,-,TRBJ2-3
TGTGCCATCAGTAGGGACGGATACTACGAGCAGTACTTC,CAISRDGYYEQYF,TRBV10-1,-,-,TRBJ2-7
TGTGCCAGCAGGCTACAGGGCAATCAGCCCCAGCATTTT,CASRLQGNQPQHF,TRBV2,-,few,TRBJ1-5
TGTGCCAGCAGTCCGACAGGGTTGGGCGAGCAGTACTTC,CASSPTGLGEQYF,TRBV27,TRBD1,many,TRBJ2-7
TGCAGTGCTAGAGATCCACCCCCGGTTGGCACAGATACGCAGTATTTT,CSARDPPPVGTDTQYF,TRBV20-1,-,-,TRBJ2-3
TGTGCCAGCAGTGAAGCCCGGACAGGGGGCAATCAGCCCCAGCATTTT,CASSEARTGGNQPQHF,TRBV2,TRBD1,few,TRBJ1-5
TGCAGTGCTAGCGGACAGAATTATGGCTACACCTTC,CSASGQNYGYTF,TRBV20-1,-,-,TRBJ1-2
TGTGCCAGCAGCGTGAACACCGGGGAGCTGTTTTTT,CASSVNTGELFF,TRBV7-8,-,many,TRBJ2-2
TGTACCAGCAGTGATGGGACTAGCGGGATCACCGGGGAGCTGTTTTTT,CTSSDGTSGITGELFF,TRBV6-1,TRBD2,-,TRBJ2-2